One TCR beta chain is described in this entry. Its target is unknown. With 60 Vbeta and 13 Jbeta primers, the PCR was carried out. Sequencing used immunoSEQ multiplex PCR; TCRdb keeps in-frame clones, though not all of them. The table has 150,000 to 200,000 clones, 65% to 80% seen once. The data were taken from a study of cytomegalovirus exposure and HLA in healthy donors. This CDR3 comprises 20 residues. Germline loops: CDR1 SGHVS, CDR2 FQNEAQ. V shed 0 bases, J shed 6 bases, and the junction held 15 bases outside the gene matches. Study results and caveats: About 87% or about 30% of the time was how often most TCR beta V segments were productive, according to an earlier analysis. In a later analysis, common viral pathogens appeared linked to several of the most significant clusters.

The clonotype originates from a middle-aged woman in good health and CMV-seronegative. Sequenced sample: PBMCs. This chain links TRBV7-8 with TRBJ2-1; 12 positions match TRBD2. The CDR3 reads CASSLAQELTSGRIRNEQFF. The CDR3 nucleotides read TGTGCCAGCAGCTTAGCGCAGGAATTGACTAGCGGGAGAATCCGCAATGAGCAGTTCTTC.